What follows are 28 T cell receptor beta chains derived from one specimen sequenced in a study of T cell responses to AZD1222 COVID-19 vaccine. The method was immunoSEQ multiplex PCR; TCRdb's version includes in-frame clones alone and lacks a portion of them. The sample holds approximately 160,000 clones; about 87% are singletons and the top ten take roughly 2.1%. Here the sequenced sample was peripheral blood, taken on day 0 of AZD1222 vaccination. The receptors were gathered from an adult in good health.

The rearrangement links TRBV28 to TRBJ1-1, with a possible D match to TRBD1 (6 bases). The CDR3 loop spans 17 amino acids. The V end was cut by 8 bases, the J end by 1 base, with 23 bases between. Germline lookup yields CDR1 MDHEN and CDR2 SYDVKM. CDR3 loop: CASLLNRGRLPNTEAFF. The CDR3 nucleotides read TGTGCCAGCCTCCTTAATCGGGGGCGACTACCGAACACTGAAGCTTTCTTT.

This chain links TRBV27 with TRBJ1-2, with a possible D match to TRBD1 (6 bases). Germline lookup yields CDR1 MNHEY and CDR2 SMNVEV (reference sequence). V lost 6 bases to trimming and J lost 1 base, with 15 bases between them. This CDR3 has 15 amino acids. The CDR3 reads CASRITGALNYGYTF. The CDR3 nucleotides read TGTGCCAGCAGAATAACGGGGGCCCTTAACTATGGCTACACCTTC.

The V gene is TRBV5-6, the J gene TRBJ1-2; D remains ambiguous. Trimming pared 5 bases from V and 4 bases from J, leaving 12 bases between. The V gene's germline CDR1 is SGHDT and CDR2 YYEEEE. CDR3 length: 13 residues. CDR3 in amino acids: CASRTAGLYGYTF. CDR3 coding DNA: TGTGCCAGCAGGACCGCCGGCCTCTATGGCTACACCTTC.

The CDR3 region has the DNA TGTGCCAGCAGCGTAGGGCTAGCGGGAGTGGAGACCCAGTACTTC. This codes for CASSVGLAGVETQYF. J is TRBJ2-5 and V is TRBV9; 10 bases fit TRBD2. J was trimmed by 5 bases and V by 0 bases; bases with no gene match: 4. Germline V gene lookup returns CDR1 SGDLS and CDR2 YYNGEE. This CDR3 is built from 15 residues. Variable domain in full (rest from reference TRBV9 and TRBJ2-5): DSGVTQTPKHLITATGQRVTLRCSPRSGDLSVYWYQQSLDQGLQFLIQYYNGEERAKGNILERFSAQQFPDLHSELNLSSLELGDSALYFCASSVGLAGVETQYFGPGTRLLVL.

This chain uses TRBV4-3 with TRBJ1-3; D uncertain. Germline lookup yields CDR1 LGHNA and CDR2 YSLEER. Trimming removed 0 bases from V and 4 bases from J, with 13 bases in between. This CDR3 is 16 amino acids long. The CDR3: CASSQDASRSGNTIYF. CDR3 nucleotides: TGCGCCAGCAGCCAAGATGCCTCCAGGAGCGGAAACACCATATATTTT.

About this clone itself: The sample carries other DNA sequences with the same CDR3. The CDR3, as DNA: TGTGCCAGCAGTTTGACTAGCGGGTCCACAGATACGCAGTATTTT. Translating it yields CASSLTSGSTDTQYF. The gene calls are TRBV27 and TRBJ2-3; 10 bases agree with TRBD2. This CDR3 spans 15 amino acids. The J segment lost 2 bases and the V segment lost 3 bases, leaving 2 bases of the junction unmatched. Germline V lookup: CDR1 MNHEY, CDR2 SMNVEV (reference sequence).

This clone occurred a few times. This rearrangement joins TRBV3-1 (or the pseudogene TRBV3-2) to TRBJ1-2, with D possibly TRBD1 on 5 matching bases. The CDR3 spans 15 residues. Trimming removed 6 bases from V and 1 base from J, with 15 bases in between. Looked up from germline, CDR1 is LGHDT and CDR2 is YNNKEL (reference sequence). CDR3: CASSTPGLINYGYTF. The CDR3 bases are TGTGCCAGCAGTACACCGGGACTCATTAACTATGGCTACACCTTC.

The CDR3 reads CASSLGGRPFEQYF. The CDR3 DNA reads TGTGCCAGCAGCTTAGGGGGGAGACCTTTCGAGCAGTACTTC. V and J are TRBV13 and TRBJ2-7; D might be TRBD2 (5 bases). Germline V gene data show CDR1 as PRHDT and CDR2 as FYEKMQ (reference sequence). The CDR3 is 14 residues long. The V end was cut by 0 bases, the J end by 6 bases, with 12 bases between.

With regard to this clone: Sequence at one end of the junction differs from germline and may be a read error. The V call is TRBV7-7, the J call TRBJ1-1; a possible D gene is TRBD1 (6 bases). This CDR3 has 13 residues. Germline assignment: CDR1 SSHAT and CDR2 FNYEAQ (reference sequence). In DNA form, the CDR3 reads TGTGCTAGCAGCCAGACGAGGGGGACTGAAGCTTTCTTT. Protein: CASSQTRGTEAFF.

The chain combines TRBV19 with TRBJ1-6, with D unclear. The CDR3 covers 14 residues. Germline values: CDR1 LNHDA, CDR2 SQIVND (reference sequence). Trimming removed 7 bases at V and 5 bases at J, with 12 bases between. The CDR3 loop reads CASKAESHNSPLHF. The CDR3 nucleotides read TGTGCCAGTAAGGCTGAAAGTCATAATTCACCCCTCCACTTT.

Points on this clone: The same CDR3 can be traced to other DNA sequences in this sample. This chain connects TRBV4-3 to TRBJ1-2, with D perhaps matching TRBD1 (6 bases). CDR1 is LGHNA, CDR2 YSLEER, per germline. CDR3 length: 13 residues. The germline V and J ends were trimmed by 1 base and 8 bases, with 11 bases remaining between them. CDR3 loop: CASSQVGGLGYTF. CDR3 DNA sequence: TGCGCCAGCAGCCAAGTCGGGGGGCTGGGCTACACCTTC.

This sequence joins TRBV6-6 and TRBJ1-5; no reliable D call. The germline CDR1 and CDR2 sequences are MNHNY and SVGAGI (reference sequence). V dropped 6 bases and J dropped 0 bases, with 12 bases sitting between them. This CDR3 contains 15 residues. The CDR3 DNA follows: TGTGCCAGCAGCCCCCTCTCGTATAGCAATCAGCCCCAGCATTTT. Its protein product is CASSPLSYSNQPQHF.

The chain employs TRBV10-3 and TRBJ1-2, with D unresolved. Trimming left V 2 bases short and J 2 bases short, with 6 bases between. Per germline, CDR1 ENHRY and CDR2 SYGVKD. This CDR3 is built from 13 residues. This CDR3 reads CAISEARNYGYTF. CDR3 sequence (DNA): TGTGCCATCAGTGAGGCGAGGAACTATGGCTACACCTTC.

This clone has only one observation. The V and J genes are TRBV4-3 and TRBJ1-1; D is undetermined. Germline V lookup: CDR1 LGHNA, CDR2 YSLEER. The CDR3 is 15 amino acids. Trimming shortened V by 3 bases and J by 4 bases, and 15 bases separated the two germline ends. CDR3 in DNA: TGCGCCAGCAGCCAGGATCCAACGGCTTTCACTGAAGCTTTCTTT. This translates into CASSQDPTAFTEAFF.

The chain combines TRBV7-2 with TRBJ2-1; 11 bases fit TRBD2. V gave up 6 bases and J gave up 10 bases; unmatched junction bases: 8. The germline V gene has CDR1 SGHTA and CDR2 FQGNSA. The CDR3 contains 14 residues. CDR3 bases: TGTGCCAGCAGGCCTTACGGGACTAGCGGAGAGCAGTTCTTC. Its protein product is CASRPYGTSGEQFF.

There are a few counts of this clone. The chain combines TRBV30 with TRBJ1-5; possible D gene TRBD1, 6 bases. V gave up 3 bases and J gave up 7 bases, with 13 bases separating them. This CDR3 has 13 amino acids. Germline V gives CDR1 GTSNPN, CDR2 SVGIG (reference sequence). The CDR3 DNA is TGTGCCTGGAGACAGGGAAAAGGCCAGCCCCAGCATTTT. Translation gives CAWRQGKGQPQHF.

The V gene is TRBV9, the J gene TRBJ1-6, with a possible D match to TRBD1 (6 bases). V lost 7 bases to trimming and J lost 3 bases, with 14 bases between them. The CDR3 length is 15 residues. Germline CDR1 SGDLS, CDR2 YYNGEE. This CDR3 is CASRRGPGYNSPLHF. In nucleotides, the CDR3 is TGTGCCAGCCGACGGGGGCCAGGCTATAATTCACCCCTCCACTTT.

The chain employs TRBV7-2 and TRBJ1-2; D is ambiguous. The CDR3 is 14 amino acids. V gave up 3 bases and J gave up 7 bases, with 15 bases separating them. Germline-derived CDR1 and CDR2 are SGHTA and FQGNSA. The CDR3 DNA reads as TGTGCCAGCAGCTTGGACCGGCCGTCGTCTGGCTACACCTTC. It specifies CASSLDRPSSGYTF.

This rearrangement joins TRBV4-2 to TRBJ2-1; 7 bases agree with TRBD1. V trimming: 0 bases; J trimming: 4 bases; junction bases outside the gene matches: 3. Germline V gene sequence: CDR1 LGHNA, CDR2 YNFKEQ. This CDR3 is built from 15 residues. The CDR3 sequence: CASSQEGRGYNEQFF. The CDR3 coding sequence is TGTGCCAGCAGCCAAGAGGGCAGGGGGTACAATGAGCAGTTCTTC.

J is TRBJ1-2 and V is TRBV5-8, with D possibly TRBD1 on 6 matching bases. Germline CDR1 reads SGHTS; CDR2 reads YDEGEE. With 0 bases removed from V and 4 bases from J, the gap between germline ends came to 16 bases. The CDR3 consists of 16 residues. CDR3 sequence (DNA): TGTGCCAGCAGCTTGGGGGGCGCTGGGGGCGGCTATGGCTACACCTTC. Residues: CASSLGGAGGGYGYTF.

This clone was seen just once. The chain carries TRBV27 and TRBJ2-7, with TRBD2 matching over 11 bases. The ends lost 5 bases at V and 9 bases at J; junction bases unmatched: 9. Germline lookup yields CDR1 MNHEY and CDR2 SMNVEV (reference sequence). The CDR3 has 14 amino acids. As DNA, the CDR3 is TGTGCCAGCAGTCCGGTAGCGGGAGGGATTTTGCAGTACTTC. This translates into CASSPVAGGILQYF.

The CDR3 here is CASSFFGSGNTIYF. Written as DNA, the CDR3 is TGTGCCAGCAGTTTTTTTGGGTCTGGAAACACCATATATTTT. The V and J genes are TRBV6-5 and TRBJ1-3; D gene unclear. Trimming removed 4 bases from V and 1 base from J, with 8 bases in between. This CDR3 is 14 amino acids long. Germline CDR1 reads MNHEY; CDR2 reads SVGAGI.

This sequence joins TRBV19 and TRBJ1-3; possible D gene TRBD1, 5 bases. V lost 2 bases and J 2 bases, leaving 13 bases between the germline ends. The CDR3 runs to 16 residues. CDR1 and CDR2 (germline): LNHDA, SQIVND (reference sequence). CDR3 loop: CASSIRVAGPGNTIYF. CDR3 nucleotides: TGTGCCAGTAGTATACGAGTAGCGGGGCCTGGAAACACCATATATTTT.

The V gene is TRBV24-1, the J gene TRBJ1-2; weak D call: TRBD1 (5 bases). The CDR3 is 13 residues long. Trimming removed 0 bases at V and 8 bases at J, with 9 bases between. Germline V gene lookup returns CDR1 KGHDR and CDR2 SFDVKD. The CDR3 spells CATSDLSGSGYTF. The CDR3 coding sequence is TGTGCCACCAGTGATTTGTCAGGGAGCGGCTACACCTTC.

This chain joins TRBV2 and TRBJ1-5; D unclear. Trimming took 6 bases from V and 11 from J, leaving 17 bases between them. The CDR3 has 13 residues. CDR1 and CDR2 (germline): SNHLY, FYNNEI. The CDR3 protein is CASRGDSLSSQHF. Written as DNA, the CDR3 is TGTGCCAGCAGGGGAGACTCCCTTTCTTCCCAGCATTTT.

The J gene is TRBJ2-2, the V gene TRBV6-5; D is uncertain. Germline-derived CDR1 and CDR2 are MNHEY and SVGAGI. This CDR3 is built from 14 residues. V lost 0 bases, J lost 6 bases, and 8 bases lay in between. CDR3 amino acids: CASSYSSRPGELFF. CDR3 bases: TGTGCCAGCAGTTACTCATCTCGTCCCGGGGAGCTGTTTTTT.

The chain uses TRBV21-1 and TRBJ1-6; the tabulated D call, TRBD1, remains unverified against the DNA. TRBV21-1 is termed a pseudogene. The length of the CDR3 is 17 residues. CDR3 in DNA: TGTGCCAGCAGCAGAAGACAGGGTAGCTCCTATAATTCACCCCTCCACTTT. Translated, it gives CASSRRQGSSYNSPLHF.

The sample holds one count of this clone. V usage is TRBV6-5 and J usage is TRBJ1-5; tentatively, D is TRBD1 (6 bases). The CDR3 totals 15 residues. Between the trimmed V and J ends, which lost 6 bases and 0 bases, there was a span of 12 bases. The germline CDR1 and CDR2 sequences are MNHEY and SVGAGI. DNA for the CDR3: TGTGCCAGCAGGATGACAGGAGCTAGCAATCAGCCCCAGCATTTT. Protein product: CASRMTGASNQPQHF.